These T cell receptor beta chains were read from a single sample in a study of T-cell reconstitution after alpha-beta-depleted transplantation in children. TCRdb itself ran the PCR reads through MiXCR, one entry per CDR3 protein. The sample has about 300,000 distinct CDR3 sequences, just over 7.5% seen once. This material consisted of peripheral blood, taken 360 days after TCRalphabeta/CD19-depleted stem cell transplant. These receptors were obtained from a female patient aged 2-10 years who had a stem cell transplant for Fanconi anemia, so the T cells may come from the graft donor. Each CDR3 is given with its conserved first and last residue. The order of the fields is clone size, J gene, V gene, D gene, CDR3 protein, CDR3 DNA. The D gene is left open where the match is weak. Where a row states a size, it is once, few, many or the class of an expanded clone; other rows omit it.

many | TRBJ2-6 | TRBV7-2 | . | CASSLFGANVLTF | TGTGCCAGCAGCTTATTTGGGGCCAACGTCCTGACTTTC
many | TRBJ2-1 | TRBV12-3/TRBV12-4 | . | CASQGGQYNEQFF | TGTGCCAGCCAAGGGGGTCAGTACAATGAGCAGTTCTTC
. | TRBJ2-5 | TRBV20-1 | TRBD1 | CSARKTGGQETQYF | TGCAGTGCTAGAAAAACAGGGGGCCAAGAGACCCAGTACTTC
. | TRBJ1-1 | TRBV30 | . | CAWSVRLEAFF | TGTGCCTGGAGTGTCAGACTTGAAGCTTTCTTT
few | TRBJ2-1 | TRBV9 | TRBD2 | CASSAGLAGGIPYNEQFF | TGTGCCAGCAGCGCCGGACTAGCGGGGGGTATTCCCTACAATGAGCAGTTCTTC
many | TRBJ1-2 | TRBV12-3/TRBV12-4 | . | CASSPQFGVNYGYTF | TGTGCCAGCAGTCCCCAGTTCGGGGTTAACTATGGCTACACCTTC
many | TRBJ2-2 | TRBV20-1 | TRBD2 | CSARVAGPTGELFF | TGCAGTGCTAGGGTAGCGGGGCCCACCGGGGAGCTGTTTTTT
many | TRBJ2-1 | TRBV20-1 | TRBD2 | CSARPPSGGGYNEQFF | TGCAGTGCTAGACCCCCTAGCGGGGGGGGTTACAATGAGCAGTTCTTC
many | TRBJ2-1 | TRBV20-1 | . | CSAIRARNEQFF | TGCAGTGCTATCAGGGCTCGGAATGAGCAGTTCTTC
few | TRBJ2-1 | TRBV10-3 | . | CAISHVLYYNEQFF | TGTGCCATCAGTCACGTCTTGTATTACAATGAGCAGTTCTTC
many | TRBJ2-7 | TRBV12-3/TRBV12-4 | . | CASGQGEGEQYF | TGTGCCAGCGGGCAGGGCGAAGGCGAGCAGTACTTC
few | TRBJ1-1 | TRBV5-1 | TRBD1 | CASSLGQGWTEAFF | TGCGCCAGCAGCTTGGGACAGGGTTGGACTGAAGCTTTCTTT
many | TRBJ1-1 | TRBV5-1 | . | CASSLEGMNTEAFF | TGCGCCAGCAGCTTGGAGGGCATGAACACTGAAGCTTTCTTT
many | TRBJ2-7 | TRBV20-1 | TRBD2 | CSTNRRYERGLLLEQYF | TGCAGTACAAATAGGAGGTACGAGCGGGGCCTTCTACTCGAGCAGTACTTC
few | TRBJ2-3 | TRBV20-1 | . | CSARETYTDTQYF | TGCAGTGCTAGAGAGACGTACACAGATACGCAGTATTTT
. | TRBJ2-3 | TRBV20-1 | . | CSARDQGLRTDTQYF | TGCAGTGCTAGAGATCAGGGTTTACGGACAGATACGCAGTATTTT
many | TRBJ2-2 | TRBV10-3 | . | CAISEATRSSTGELFF | TGTGCCATCAGTGAGGCGACACGCAGTTCCACCGGGGAGCTGTTTTTT
many | TRBJ2-7 | TRBV12-3/TRBV12-4 | . | CASSLVLAYEQYF | TGTGCCAGCAGTTTAGTGCTCGCTTACGAGCAGTACTTC
many | TRBJ2-2 | TRBV7-9 | . | CASSLSSQVFF | TGTGCCAGCAGCTTATCCTCTCAAGTGTTTTTT
many | TRBJ1-4 | TRBV20-1 | . | CSAQGYKATNEKLFF | TGCAGTGCTCAAGGGTATAAAGCAACTAATGAAAAACTGTTTTTT
many | TRBJ2-2 | TRBV7-2 | . | CASSHRATGELFF | TGTGCCAGCAGCCATCGGGCGACCGGGGAGCTGTTTTTT
few | TRBJ2-3 | TRBV5-6 | . | CASSLAPSRYTDTQYF | TGTGCCAGCAGCTTGGCCCCTAGCCGATACACAGATACGCAGTATTTT
many | TRBJ2-7 | TRBV10-3 | . | CAISESGGGYSGEQYF | TGTGCCATCAGTGAGTCAGGGGGAGGCTACTCCGGCGAGCAGTACTTC
few | TRBJ1-1 | TRBV5-6 | . | CASSLAGGGWTEAFF | TGTGCCAGCAGCTTGGCCGGAGGAGGGTGGACTGAAGCTTTCTTT
many | TRBJ1-1 | TRBV29-1 | . | CSVGPRMNTEAFF | TGCAGCGTTGGACCGCGGATGAACACTGAAGCTTTCTTT
. | TRBJ1-1 | TRBV5-6 | . | CASSLVAGSAEAFF | TGTGCCAGCAGCTTGGTGGCAGGGAGCGCTGAAGCTTTCTTT
few | TRBJ2-7 | TRBV7-6 | . | CASSLQQGLFYEQYF | TGTGCCAGCAGCTTACAACAGGGTTTATTCTACGAGCAGTACTTC
few | TRBJ2-3 | TRBV5-1 | TRBD1 | CASSLAGTGLTDTQYF | TGCGCCAGCAGCTTGGCGGGGACAGGGCTCACAGATACGCAGTATTTT
few | TRBJ2-7 | TRBV3-1 | . | CASSRSVLAGVPYEQYF | TGTGCCAGCAGCCGAAGTGTGTTGGCAGGGGTCCCCTACGAGCAGTACTTC
. | TRBJ2-1 | TRBV7-8 | . | CASSLGRVRSYNEQFF | TGTGCCAGCAGCTTAGGACGGGTGCGCTCCTACAATGAGCAGTTCTTC
many | TRBJ2-3 | TRBV28 | TRBD1 | CASSYRTGGTDTQYF | TGTGCCAGCAGCTACAGGACAGGGGGCACAGATACGCAGTATTTT
many | TRBJ2-3 | TRBV20-1 | TRBD1 | CSAGGQGSDTQYF | TGCAGTGCAGGGGGACAGGGCTCAGATACGCAGTATTTT
. | TRBJ1-1 | TRBV27 | TRBD1 | CASSTTGGGSEAFF | TGTGCCAGCAGTACGACAGGGGGCGGATCTGAAGCTTTCTTT
. | TRBJ1-1 | TRBV20-1 | TRBD1 | CSATGQGGVSEAFF | TGCAGTGCAACTGGACAGGGGGGGGTAAGTGAAGCTTTCTTT
. | TRBJ1-2 | TRBV20-1 | . | CSAGPTYGYTF | TGCAGTGCTGGACCGACCTATGGCTACACCTTC
. | TRBJ2-2 | TRBV27 | TRBD2 | CASSFSLGLAGGPGTGELFF | TGTGCCAGCAGTTTCTCTCTGGGACTAGCGGGAGGACCAGGGACCGGGGAGCTGTTTTTT
once | TRBJ2-1 | TRBV10-3 | . | CAISHPSNEQFF | TGTGCCATCTCCCACCCTAGCAATGAGCAGTTCTTC
many | TRBJ2-1 | TRBV18 | TRBD2 | CASSLTIAGGLNNEQFF | TGTGCCAGCTCACTTACCATAGCGGGGGGGCTCAACAATGAGCAGTTCTTC